The source of this T cell receptor beta chain is a study of blood T cell repertoires in COVID-19. Study-level information: Researchers got acute and convalescent COVID-19 samples from the United States, Italy and Spain. Nucleic acid was either cDNA or gDNA, and it came from T cells, B-cell-depleted T cells, or PBMCs.

In the study's own analysis: Amplification with reference gene primers provided the estimates of nucleated cell counts. TCRdb's copy holds only in-frame clones and misses some; the assay was immunoSEQ multiplex PCR. V, J and clone size reflect that table, while D and trimming were determined from the DNA. The sample carries more than 250,000 clones, 88% recorded once. Source material: peripheral blood. This receptor was identified in a human donor in a cohort sampled during active COVID-19.

CDR3 bases: TGCGCCAGCAGTATAACAGGGAACTATCAGCCCCAGCATTTT. Its translation is CASSITGNYQPQHF. The gene calls are TRBV10-2 and TRBJ1-5; tentative D call: TRBD1 (6 bases). The CDR3 length is 14 residues. The germline CDR1 and CDR2 sequences are WSHSY and SAAADI. Between the trimmed V and J ends, which lost 5 bases and 5 bases, there was a span of 13 bases.